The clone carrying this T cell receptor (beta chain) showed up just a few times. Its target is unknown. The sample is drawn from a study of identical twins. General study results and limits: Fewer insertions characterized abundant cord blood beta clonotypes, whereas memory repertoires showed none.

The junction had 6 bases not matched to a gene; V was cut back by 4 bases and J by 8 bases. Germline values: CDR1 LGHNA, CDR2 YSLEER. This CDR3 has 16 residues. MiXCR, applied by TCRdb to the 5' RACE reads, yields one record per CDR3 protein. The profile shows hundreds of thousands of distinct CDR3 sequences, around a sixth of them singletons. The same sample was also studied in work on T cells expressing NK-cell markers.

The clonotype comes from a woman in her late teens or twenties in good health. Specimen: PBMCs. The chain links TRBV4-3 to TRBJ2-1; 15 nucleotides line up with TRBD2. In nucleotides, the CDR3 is TGCGCCAGCAGCCGCGAGGGACTAGCGGGGGGACATGAGCAGTTCTTC. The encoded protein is CASSREGLAGGHEQFF.